This T cell receptor beta chain is from a study of response to subunit inactivated influenza vaccine. Concerning this clonotype itself: The antigen is not known.

The CDR3 consists of 15 residues. Trimming pared 4 bases from V and 6 bases from J, leaving 16 bases between. Per germline, CDR1 ENHRY and CDR2 SYGVKD. TCRdb called the RT-PCR reads again in MiXCR, with one record for every CDR3 protein. This sample has roughly 500,000 distinct CDR3 sequences; less than 25% occur once, and the top ten carry around 2.8%. Study-wide findings and caveats: Each seasonal flu vaccination may recruit only limited new T cells, authors suggested.

A further study also used this sample, focusing on T cells expressing NK-cell markers. In that study: The cDNA for TCR beta came from 5'RACE template switching with UMIs. Dominant NKG2C+ clonotype frequencies of roughly 1.0-7.5% of CD8+ T cells were measured in over 5 donors. Dominance of the CD3+CD56-NKG2C+ fraction by these clonotypes also held in a handful of donors.

The sample in question was CD4+ T cells sorted from PBMCs, obtained roughly 13 days after vaccination. The V gene is TRBV10-3, the J gene TRBJ2-1; D ambiguous. This sequence originates from a man aged 50 or older who received an inactivated influenza vaccine. The chain's CDR3 is CAISGIYTPSNEQFF. CDR3 DNA: TGTGCCATCAGTGGCATCTACACGCCCTCCAATGAGCAGTTCTTC.